This paragraph covers one T cell receptor beta chain sequence. The antigen is not known. This specimen comes from a study of blood T cells in healthy people across ages. Findings and limits, study-wide: The study found more naive CD4+ cells and higher diversity in long-lived than aged donors.

It was with a sample-barcoded 5' primer and a J-beta primer mix that a second PCR of roughly 6 to 12 cycles was run. TCRdb re-called the 5' RACE reads with MiXCR, one entry per CDR3 protein. The repertoire holds 1.5 million to 2 million distinct CDR3 sequences, with about two fifths as singletons. Material for sequencing was blood. This receptor was obtained from a human donor in good health.

Here the CDR3 DNA reads TGCGCCAGCAGCTTGACCTCGGGAGATGGCGAAGCTTTCTTT. Residues: CASSLTSGDGEAFF. The chain uses TRBV5-1 and TRBJ1-1; D remains unclear. Between the trimmed V and J ends, which lost 1 base and 8 bases, there was a span of 15 bases. The CDR3 contains 14 residues. Germline assignment: CDR1 SGHRS and CDR2 YFSETQ.